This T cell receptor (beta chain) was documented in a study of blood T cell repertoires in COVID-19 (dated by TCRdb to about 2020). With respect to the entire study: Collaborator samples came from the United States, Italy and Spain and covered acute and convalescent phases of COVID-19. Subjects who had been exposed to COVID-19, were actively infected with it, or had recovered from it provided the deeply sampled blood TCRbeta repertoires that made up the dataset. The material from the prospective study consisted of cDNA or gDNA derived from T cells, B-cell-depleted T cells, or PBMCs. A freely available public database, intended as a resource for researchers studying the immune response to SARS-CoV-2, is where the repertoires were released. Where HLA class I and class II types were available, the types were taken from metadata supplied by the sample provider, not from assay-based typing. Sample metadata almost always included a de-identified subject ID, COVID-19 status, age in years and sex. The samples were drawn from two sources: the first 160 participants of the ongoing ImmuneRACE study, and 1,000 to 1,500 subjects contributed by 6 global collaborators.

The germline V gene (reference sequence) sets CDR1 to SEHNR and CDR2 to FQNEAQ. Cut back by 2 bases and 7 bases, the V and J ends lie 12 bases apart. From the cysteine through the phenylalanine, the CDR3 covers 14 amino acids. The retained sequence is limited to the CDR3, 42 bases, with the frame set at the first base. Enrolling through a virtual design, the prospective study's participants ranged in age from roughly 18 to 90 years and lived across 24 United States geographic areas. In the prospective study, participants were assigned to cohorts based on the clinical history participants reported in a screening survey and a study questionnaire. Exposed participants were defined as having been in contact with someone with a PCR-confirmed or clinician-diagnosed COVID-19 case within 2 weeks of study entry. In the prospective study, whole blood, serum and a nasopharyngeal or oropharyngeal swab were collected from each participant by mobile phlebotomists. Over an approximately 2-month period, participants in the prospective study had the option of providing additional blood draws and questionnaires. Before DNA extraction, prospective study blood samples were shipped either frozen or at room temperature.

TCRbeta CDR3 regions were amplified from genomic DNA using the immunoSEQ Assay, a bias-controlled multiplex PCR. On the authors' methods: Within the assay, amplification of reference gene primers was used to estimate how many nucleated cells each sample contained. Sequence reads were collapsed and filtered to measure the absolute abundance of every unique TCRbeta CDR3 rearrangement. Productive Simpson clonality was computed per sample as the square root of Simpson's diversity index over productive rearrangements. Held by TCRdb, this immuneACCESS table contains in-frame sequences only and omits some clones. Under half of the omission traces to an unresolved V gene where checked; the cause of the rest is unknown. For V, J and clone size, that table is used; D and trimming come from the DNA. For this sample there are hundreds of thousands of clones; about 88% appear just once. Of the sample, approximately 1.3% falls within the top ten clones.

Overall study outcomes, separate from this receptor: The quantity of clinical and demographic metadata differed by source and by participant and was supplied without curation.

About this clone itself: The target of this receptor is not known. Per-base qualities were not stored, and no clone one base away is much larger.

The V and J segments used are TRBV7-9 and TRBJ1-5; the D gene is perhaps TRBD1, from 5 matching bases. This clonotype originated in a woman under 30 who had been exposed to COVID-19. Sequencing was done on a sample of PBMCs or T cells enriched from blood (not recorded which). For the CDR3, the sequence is CASSLLGVGQPQHF. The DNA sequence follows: TGTGCCAGCAGCTTATTAGGGGTAGGGCAGCCCCAGCATTTT. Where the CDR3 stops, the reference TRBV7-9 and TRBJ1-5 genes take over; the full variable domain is DTGVSQNPRHKITKRGQNVTFRCDPISEHNRLYWYRQTLGQGPEFLTYFQNEAQLEKSRLLSDRFSAERPKGSFSTLEIQRTEQGDSAMYLCASSLLGVGQPQHFGDGTRLSIL.